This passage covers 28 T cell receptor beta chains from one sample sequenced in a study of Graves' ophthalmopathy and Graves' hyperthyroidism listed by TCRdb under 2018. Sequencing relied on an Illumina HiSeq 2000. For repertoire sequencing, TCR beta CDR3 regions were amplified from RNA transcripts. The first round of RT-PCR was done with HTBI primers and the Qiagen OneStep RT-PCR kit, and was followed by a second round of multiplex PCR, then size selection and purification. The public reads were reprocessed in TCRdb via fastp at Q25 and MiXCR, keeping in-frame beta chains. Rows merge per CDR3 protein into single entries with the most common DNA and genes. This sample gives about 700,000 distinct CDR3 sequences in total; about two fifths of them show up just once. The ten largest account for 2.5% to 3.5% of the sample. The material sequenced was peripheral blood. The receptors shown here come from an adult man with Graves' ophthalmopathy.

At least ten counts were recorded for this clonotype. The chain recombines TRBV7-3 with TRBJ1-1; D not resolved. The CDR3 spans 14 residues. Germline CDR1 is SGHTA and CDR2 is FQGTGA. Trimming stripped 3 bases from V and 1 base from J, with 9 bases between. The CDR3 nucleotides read TGTGCCAGCAGCTTGGGGAGCGCGAACACTGAAGCTTTCTTT. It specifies CASSLGSANTEAFF.

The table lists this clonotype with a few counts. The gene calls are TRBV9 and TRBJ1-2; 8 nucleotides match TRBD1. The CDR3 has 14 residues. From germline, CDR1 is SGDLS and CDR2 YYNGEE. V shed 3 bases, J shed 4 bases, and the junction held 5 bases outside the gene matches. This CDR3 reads CASSGDRTGYGYTF. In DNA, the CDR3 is TGTGCCAGCAGCGGGGACAGGACCGGCTATGGCTACACCTTC.

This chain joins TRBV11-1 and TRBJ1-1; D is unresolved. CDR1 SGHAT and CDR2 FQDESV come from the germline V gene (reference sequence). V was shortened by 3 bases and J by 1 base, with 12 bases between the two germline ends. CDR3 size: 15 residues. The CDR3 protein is CASSFQVIANTEAFF. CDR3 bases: TGTGCCAGCAGCTTCCAAGTGATCGCGAACACTGAAGCTTTCTTT.

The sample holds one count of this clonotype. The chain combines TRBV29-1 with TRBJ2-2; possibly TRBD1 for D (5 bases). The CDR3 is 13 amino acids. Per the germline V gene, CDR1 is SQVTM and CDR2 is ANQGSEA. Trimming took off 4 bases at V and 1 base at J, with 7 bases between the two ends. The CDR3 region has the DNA TGCAGCGTTGCTCAGGGGAACACCGGGGAGCTGTTTTTT. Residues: CSVAQGNTGELFF.

The CDR3 DNA sequence: TGTGCCATCAGTTACAGAGGCTCTGGGGCCAACGTCCTGACTTTC. Its protein product is CAISYRGSGANVLTF. This chain joins TRBV10-3 and TRBJ2-6; D is unresolved. The CDR3 is made up of 15 amino acids. Trimming stripped 5 bases from V and 0 bases from J, with 8 bases between. Germline CDR1 is ENHRY and CDR2 is SYGVKD.

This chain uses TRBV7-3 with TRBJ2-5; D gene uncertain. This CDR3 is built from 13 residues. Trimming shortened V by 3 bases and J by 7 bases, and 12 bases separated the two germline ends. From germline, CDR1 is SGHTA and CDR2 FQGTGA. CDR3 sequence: CASSLGQKGTQYF. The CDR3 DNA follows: TGTGCCAGCAGCTTGGGCCAGAAAGGGACCCAGTACTTC.

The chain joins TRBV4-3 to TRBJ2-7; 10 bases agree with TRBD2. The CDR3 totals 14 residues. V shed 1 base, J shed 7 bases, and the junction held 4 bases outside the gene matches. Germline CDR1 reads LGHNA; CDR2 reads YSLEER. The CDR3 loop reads CASSQASGGREQYF. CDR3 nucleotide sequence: TGCGCCAGCAGCCAAGCTAGCGGGGGCAGGGAGCAGTACTTC.

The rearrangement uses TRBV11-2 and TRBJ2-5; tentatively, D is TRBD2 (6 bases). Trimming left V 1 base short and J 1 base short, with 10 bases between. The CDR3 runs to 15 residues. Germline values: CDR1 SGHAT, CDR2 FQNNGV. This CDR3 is CASSLVGGIQETQYF. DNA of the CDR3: TGTGCCAGCAGCTTAGTGGGGGGTATCCAAGAGACCCAGTACTTC.

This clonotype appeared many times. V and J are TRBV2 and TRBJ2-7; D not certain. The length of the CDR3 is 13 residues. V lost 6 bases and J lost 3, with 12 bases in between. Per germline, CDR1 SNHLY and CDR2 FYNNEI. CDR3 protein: CASRALSSYEQYF. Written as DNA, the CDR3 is TGTGCCAGCAGGGCTCTAAGTAGCTACGAGCAGTACTTC.

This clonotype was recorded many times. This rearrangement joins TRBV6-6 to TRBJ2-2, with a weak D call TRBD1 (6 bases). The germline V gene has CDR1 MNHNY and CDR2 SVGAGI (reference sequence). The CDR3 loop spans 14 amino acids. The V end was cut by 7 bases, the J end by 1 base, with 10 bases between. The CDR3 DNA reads TGTGCCAGCACCCAGGGGCTGAACACCGGGGAGCTGTTTTTT. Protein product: CASTQGLNTGELFF.

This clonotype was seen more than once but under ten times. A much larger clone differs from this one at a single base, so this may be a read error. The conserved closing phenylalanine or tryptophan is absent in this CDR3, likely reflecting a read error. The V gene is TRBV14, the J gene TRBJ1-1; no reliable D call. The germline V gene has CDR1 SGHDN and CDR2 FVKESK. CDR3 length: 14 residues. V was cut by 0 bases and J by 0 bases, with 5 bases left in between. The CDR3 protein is CASSQESMNTEAFS. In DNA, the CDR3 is TGTGCCAGCAGCCAAGAGTCGATGAACACTGAAGCTTTCTCT.

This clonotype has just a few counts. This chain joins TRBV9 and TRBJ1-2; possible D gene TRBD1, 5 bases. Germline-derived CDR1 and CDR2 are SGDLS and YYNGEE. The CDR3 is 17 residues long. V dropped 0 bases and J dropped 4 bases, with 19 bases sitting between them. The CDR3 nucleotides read TGTGCCAGCAGCGTAGGCAGGGCCAGAAATTGGTGCTATGGCTACACCTTC. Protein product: CASSVGRARNWCYGYTF.

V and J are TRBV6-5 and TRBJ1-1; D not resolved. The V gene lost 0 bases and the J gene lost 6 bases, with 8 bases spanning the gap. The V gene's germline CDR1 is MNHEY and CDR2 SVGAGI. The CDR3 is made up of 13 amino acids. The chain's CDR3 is CASSYSRLSEAFF. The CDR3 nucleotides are TGTGCCAGCAGTTACTCGCGTCTCTCTGAAGCTTTCTTT.

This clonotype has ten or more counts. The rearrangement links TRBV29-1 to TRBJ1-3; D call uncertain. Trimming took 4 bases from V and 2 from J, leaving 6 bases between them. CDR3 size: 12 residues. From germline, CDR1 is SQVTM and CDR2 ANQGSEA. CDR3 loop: CSVAAAGNTIYF. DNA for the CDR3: TGCAGCGTTGCGGCAGCTGGAAACACCATATATTTT.

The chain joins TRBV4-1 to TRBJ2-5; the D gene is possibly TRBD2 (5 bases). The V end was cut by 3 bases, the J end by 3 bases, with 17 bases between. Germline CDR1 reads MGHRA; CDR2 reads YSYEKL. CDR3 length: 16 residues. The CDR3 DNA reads TGCGCCAGCAGCCAGAGAGGGTGGGCTAACGAAGAGACCCAGTACTTC. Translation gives CASSQRGWANEETQYF.

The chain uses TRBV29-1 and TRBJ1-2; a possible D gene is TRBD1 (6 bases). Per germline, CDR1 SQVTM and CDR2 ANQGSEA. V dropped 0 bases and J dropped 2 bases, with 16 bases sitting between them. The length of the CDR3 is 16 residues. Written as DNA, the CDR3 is TGCAGCGTTGAAGATCTAGCACAGGGAGTCAACTATGGCTACACCTTC. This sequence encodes CSVEDLAQGVNYGYTF.

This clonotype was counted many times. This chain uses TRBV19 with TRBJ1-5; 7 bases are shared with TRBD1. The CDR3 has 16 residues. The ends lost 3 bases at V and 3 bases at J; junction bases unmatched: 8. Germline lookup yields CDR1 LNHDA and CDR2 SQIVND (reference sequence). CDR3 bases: TGTGCCAGTAGTATTTTGACAGGGACCCTCAATCAGCCCCAGCATTTT. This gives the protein CASSILTGTLNQPQHF.

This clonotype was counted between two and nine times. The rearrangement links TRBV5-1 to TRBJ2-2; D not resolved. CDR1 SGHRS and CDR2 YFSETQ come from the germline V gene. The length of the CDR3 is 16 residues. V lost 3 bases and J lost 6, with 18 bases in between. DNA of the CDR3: TGCGCCAGCAGCTCCTCCCGTAATCCGTCGGCCGGGGAGCTGTTTTTT. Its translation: CASSSSRNPSAGELFF.

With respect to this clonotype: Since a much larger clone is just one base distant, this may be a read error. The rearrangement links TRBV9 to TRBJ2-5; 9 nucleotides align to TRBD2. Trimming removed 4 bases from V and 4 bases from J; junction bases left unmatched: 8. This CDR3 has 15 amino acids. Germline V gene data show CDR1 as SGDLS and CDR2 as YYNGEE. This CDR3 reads CASSNGGGGAETQYF. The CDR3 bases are TGTGCCAGCAGCAACGGGGGCGGGGGGGCAGAGACCCAGTACTTC.

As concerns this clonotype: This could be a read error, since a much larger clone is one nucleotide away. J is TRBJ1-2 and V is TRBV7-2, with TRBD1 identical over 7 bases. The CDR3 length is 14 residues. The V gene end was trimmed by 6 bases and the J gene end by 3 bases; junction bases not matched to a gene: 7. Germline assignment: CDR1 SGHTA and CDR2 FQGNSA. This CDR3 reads CASREGGADYGYTF. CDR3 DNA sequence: TGTGCCAGCAGAGAAGGGGGCGCGGACTATGGCTACACCTTC. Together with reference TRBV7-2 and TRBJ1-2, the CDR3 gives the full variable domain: GAGVSQSPSNKVTEKGKDVELRCDPISGHTALYWYRQSLGQGLEFLIYFQGNSAPDKSGLPSDRFSAERTGGSVSTLTIQRTQQEDSAVYLCASREGGADYGYTFGSGTRLTVV.

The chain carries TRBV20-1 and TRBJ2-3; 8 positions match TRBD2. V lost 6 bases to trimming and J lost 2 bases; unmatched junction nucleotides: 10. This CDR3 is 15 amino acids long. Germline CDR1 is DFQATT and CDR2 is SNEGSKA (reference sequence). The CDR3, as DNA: TGCAGTGCGAACCCCCCGGGGGGGGCCACAGATACGCAGTATTTT. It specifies CSANPPGGATDTQYF.

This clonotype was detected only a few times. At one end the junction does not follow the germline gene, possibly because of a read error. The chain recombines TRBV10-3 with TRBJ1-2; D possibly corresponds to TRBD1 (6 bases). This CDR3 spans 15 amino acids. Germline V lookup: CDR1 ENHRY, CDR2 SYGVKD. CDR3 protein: CASSFWGARGNGYTF. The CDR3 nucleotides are TGTGCCAGCAGTTTTTGGGGGGCAAGAGGTAATGGCTACACCTTC.

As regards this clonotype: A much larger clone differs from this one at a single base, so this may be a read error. In nucleotides, the CDR3 is TGTGCCAGAAGTCTACACGACAGCGCCTACGAGCAGTACTTC. It codes for CARSLHDSAYEQYF. The chain uses TRBV19 and TRBJ2-7, with a possible D match to TRBD1 (5 bases). The CDR3 contains 14 residues. Trimming left V 9 bases short and J 2 bases short, with 17 bases between. Germline V lookup: CDR1 LNHDA, CDR2 SQIVND (reference sequence).

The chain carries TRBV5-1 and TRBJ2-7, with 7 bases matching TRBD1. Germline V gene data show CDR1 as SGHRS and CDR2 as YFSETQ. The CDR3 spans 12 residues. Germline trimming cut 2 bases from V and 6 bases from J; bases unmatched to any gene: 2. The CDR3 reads CASSFDRVEQYF. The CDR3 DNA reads TGCGCCAGCAGCTTCGACAGGGTCGAGCAGTACTTC. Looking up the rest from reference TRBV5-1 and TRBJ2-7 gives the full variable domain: KAGVTQTPRYLIKTRGQQVTLSCSPISGHRSVSWYQQTPGQGLQFLFEYFSETQRNKGNFPGRFSGRQFSNSRSEMNVSTLELGDSALYLCASSFDRVEQYFGPGTRLTVT.

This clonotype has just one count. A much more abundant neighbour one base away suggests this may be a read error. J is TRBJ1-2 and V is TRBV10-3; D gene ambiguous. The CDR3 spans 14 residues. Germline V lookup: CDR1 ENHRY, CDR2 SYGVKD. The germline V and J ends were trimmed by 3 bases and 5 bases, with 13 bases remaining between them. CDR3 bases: TGTGCCATCAGTGAAAGAAGGGCGACTTATGGCTACACCTTC. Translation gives CAISERRATYGYTF.

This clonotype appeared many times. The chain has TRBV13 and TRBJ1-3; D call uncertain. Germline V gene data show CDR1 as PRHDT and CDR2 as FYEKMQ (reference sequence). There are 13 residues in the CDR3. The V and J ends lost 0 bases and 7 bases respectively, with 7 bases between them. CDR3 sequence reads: CASSLGTANTIYF. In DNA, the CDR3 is TGTGCCAGCAGCTTAGGTACGGCCAACACCATATATTTT.

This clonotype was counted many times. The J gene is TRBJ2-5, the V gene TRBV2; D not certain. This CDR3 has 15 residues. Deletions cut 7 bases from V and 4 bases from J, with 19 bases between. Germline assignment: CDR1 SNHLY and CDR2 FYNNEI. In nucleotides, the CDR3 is TGTGCCAGCACCAGCGTCAGAACGGGTTTAGAGACCCAGTACTTC. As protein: CASTSVRTGLETQYF.

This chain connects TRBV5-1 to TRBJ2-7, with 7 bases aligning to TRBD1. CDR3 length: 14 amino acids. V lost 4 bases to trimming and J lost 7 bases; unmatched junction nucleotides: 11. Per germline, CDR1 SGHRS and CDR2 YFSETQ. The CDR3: CASSVVTGYAEQYF. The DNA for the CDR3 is TGCGCCAGCAGCGTGGTGACAGGGTATGCAGAGCAGTACTTC. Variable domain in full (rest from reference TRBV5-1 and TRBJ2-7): KAGVTQTPRYLIKTRGQQVTLSCSPISGHRSVSWYQQTPGQGLQFLFEYFSETQRNKGNFPGRFSGRQFSNSRSEMNVSTLELGDSALYLCASSVVTGYAEQYFGPGTRLTVT.